The sequence of this T cell receptor (beta chain) was determined in a study of blood T cells in healthy people across ages (dated by TCRdb to about 2015). Describing the broader study: Template switching captured roughly one uniquely barcoded TCR beta cDNA molecule per two T cells in model experiments. The study measured age-related changes in TCR beta repertoire diversity using deep sequencing normalized with unique cDNA molecular identifiers. Donors were grouped into four age groups: young (average approximately 16 years), middle-aged (roughly 38), aged (about 59) and long-lived (about 90). To avoid experimental bias, donors of different ages were distributed randomly across sequencing lanes. For two donors (one aged 18 to 29 and one aged 80 or older), the study analyzed two additional independent replicas of 1 million unique cDNA reads from the same blood draw.

The protocol used for the library was 5' RACE. Sequencing used an Illumina HiSeq 2500. A second PCR of roughly 7 to 11 cycles was performed with a sample-barcoded 5' primer and a J-beta primer mix. A unique molecular identifier was introduced onto each TCR beta cDNA molecule by a template-switch 5' adaptor carrying 12 random nucleotides. Each sample yielded at least 2.5 million CDR3-containing paired-end reads. First-strand cDNA synthesis was performed from all RNA using the Mint cDNA synthesis kit, with priming by a TRBC-specific oligonucleotide. After uracil-DNA glycosylase treatment, a first 18-cycle PCR used universal primers M1SS and BC2_uni_R on all cDNA. Turning to the authors' computational methods: Each sample was normalized by randomly selecting 1 million high-quality reads, each carrying a distinct molecular identifier. Reads with shared molecular identifiers were discarded instead of being binned into consensus sequences. MiTCR, set to a Q25 quality threshold and the strictest error-elimination algorithm, was used for CDR3 identification, clonotype clustering and error correction. A nonparametric unseen species model with Euler transformation was used to estimate a lower bound on total TCR beta diversity. TCRdb's own reprocessing of the public reads used fastp at Q25 and MiXCR and kept productive beta chains. Identical CDR3 protein sequences are pooled into one entry, listed with their most common genes and DNA. TCRdb, not the original authors, processed these V and J calls. In this sample the table shows 1.6 million or so distinct CDR3 sequences, around 36% of which occur a single time. Of the sample, about 11% is held by the ten largest clones.

Overall study outcomes, separate from this receptor: Since profiling was done on bulk unsorted PBMCs, naive and antigen-experienced compartments could not be conclusively compared. The CMV infection status of donors was not known, potentially confounding age-related changes in expanded clonotypes. Compared with the aged group, more naive CD4+ T cells, fewer expanded clones and increased TCR diversity were shown by the long-lived group, suggesting age selection. Estimates of total diversity based on one million sequenced T cells were regarded as lower bounds and as underestimates. There was a strong correlation between observed TCR beta diversity and the percentage of naive T cells measured by flow cytometry. As age increased, observed TCR beta diversity per million T cells dropped in a roughly linear way, and a significant reduction was already evident by age roughly 36.

Concerning this clonotype itself: There is no known antigen for this receptor. No much larger clone is present one base from it, and per-base qualities are unavailable.

CDR1 and CDR2, per the germline V gene, are SGHRS and YFSETQ. The CDR3 runs 13 amino acids, cysteine and phenylalanine included. Left in the record is the CDR3 DNA by itself, 39 bases read in frame from the first base. V is cut by 4 bases and J by 6 bases, and the space between the germline ends is 13 bases. Donors were 40 or so systemically healthy Caucasian individuals from Russia aged roughly 6 to 95 years. About 9.6 milliliters of peripheral blood were collected from each donor into EDTA-treated Vacutainer tubes. Ficoll-Paque density-gradient centrifugation was used to isolate PBMCs, with at least 6.5 million per sample. Total RNA was extracted from PBMCs with Trizol reagent, with at least 5.5 micrograms obtained per sample. The percentages of naive CD45RAhigh/CD27high T cells were determined by flow cytometry on a PBMC aliquot from every donor.

Sequenced: blood. Recombination linked TRBV5-1 to TRBJ1-1; the D gene lacks a confident call. This TCR derives from a woman aged 25 to 45 in good health. The CDR3 protein is CASSPSKRAEAFF. The DNA is TGCGCCAGCAGCCCGAGTAAGAGGGCTGAAGCTTTCTTT. The variable domain in full, with residues beyond the CDR3 obtained from the reference TRBV5-1 and TRBJ1-1 genes, is KAGVTQTPRYLIKTRGQQVTLSCSPISGHRSVSWYQQTPGQGLQFLFEYFSETQRNKGNFPGRFSGRQFSNSRSEMNVSTLELGDSALYLCASSPSKRAEAFFGQGTRLTVV.